Shown below are 17 T cell receptor beta chains from a single sample sequenced in a study of T cells in tumors after PD-1 blockade. The data were produced by immunoSEQ multiplex PCR, yet TCRdb's version contains in-frame clones alone and is incomplete. Among tens of thousands of clones listed, about four fifths were seen once. The source material was PBMCs, sampled before anti-PD-1 treatment. Every receptor here comes from a human donor with basal cell carcinoma.

The rearrangement joins TRBV19 to TRBJ2-5, with a weak D call TRBD2 (5 bases). The V end was cut by 6 bases, the J end by 5 bases, with 10 bases between. CDR3 length: 12 amino acids. The V gene's germline CDR1 is LNHDA and CDR2 SQIVND (reference sequence). CDR3: CASRGAGETQYF. CDR3 nucleotides: TGTGCCAGTAGGGGAGCTGGGGAGACCCAGTACTTC.

This sequence joins TRBV19 and TRBJ1-3, with a possible D match to TRBD1 (5 bases). Trimming pared 7 bases from V and 4 bases from J, leaving 8 bases between. The CDR3 contains 12 residues. Germline CDR1 is LNHDA and CDR2 is SQIVND (reference sequence). CDR3 protein: CASIGAGNTIYF. Here the CDR3 DNA reads TGTGCCAGTATCGGGGCCGGAAACACCATATATTTT. The full variable domain, rest sourced from reference TRBV19 and TRBJ1-3, is DGGITQSPKYLFRKEGQNVTLSCEQNLNHDAMYWYRQDPGQGLRLIYYSQIVNDFQKGDIAEGYSVSREKKESFPLTVTSAQKNPTAFYLCASIGAGNTIYFGEGSWLTVV.

This clone was picked up one time. The V gene is TRBV5-1, the J gene TRBJ2-3; D not certain. Trimming cost V 7 bases and J 3 bases, with 12 bases left between them. The germline V gene encodes CDR1 SGHRS and CDR2 YFSETQ. CDR3 length equals 13 residues. The CDR3 protein is CASRYTLTDTQYF. CDR3 in DNA: TGCGCCAGCCGATATACCCTTACAGATACGCAGTATTTT.

This clone occurred a few times. The rearrangement joins TRBV10-2 to TRBJ2-1; 12 bases fit TRBD2. The trim removed 6 bases at V and 5 bases at J, leaving 5 bases unmatched. Per germline, CDR1 WSHSY and CDR2 SAAADI. The CDR3 spans 15 residues. This CDR3 reads CASRLGTSGHNEQFF. Written as DNA, the CDR3 is TGCGCCAGCAGACTCGGGACTAGCGGGCACAATGAGCAGTTCTTC.

This clone was recorded only once. V is TRBV6-6 and J is TRBJ1-1; 7 bases map to TRBD1. The CDR3 is 15 residues long. Germline lookup yields CDR1 MNHNY and CDR2 SVGAGI (reference sequence). V lost 3 bases to trimming and J lost 0 bases; unmatched junction nucleotides: 4. The CDR3 loop reads CASSYTGQMNTEAFF. CDR3 coding DNA: TGTGCCAGCAGTTATACGGGACAGATGAACACTGAAGCTTTCTTT.

This clone was seen just once. The V gene is TRBV29-1, the J gene TRBJ1-1; D is unclear. V gave up 6 bases and J gave up 1 base, with 18 bases separating them. Germline CDR1 SQVTM, CDR2 ANQGSEA. The CDR3 spans 15 residues. CDR3 region: CSVIQYPDGNTEAFF. For the CDR3, the DNA is TGCAGCGTGATACAATACCCGGACGGGAACACTGAAGCTTTCTTT.

This chain links TRBV5-1 with TRBJ1-1, with 10 bases identical to TRBD1. Germline CDR1 is SGHRS and CDR2 is YFSETQ. This CDR3 has 15 amino acids. Trimming at V came to 4 bases and at J to 5 bases, leaving 8 bases not matched to a gene. CDR3 region: CASSISWTGGTEAFF. CDR3 bases: TGCGCCAGCAGCATTTCCTGGACAGGGGGGACTGAAGCTTTCTTT.

A single count supports this clone. The DNA of the CDR3 is TGTGCCAGTAGTGAACAGGGGTTAAGCAATCAGCCCCAGCATTTT. It encodes CASSEQGLSNQPQHF. The chain uses TRBV19 and TRBJ1-5; 7 nucleotides agree with TRBD1. The CDR3 is 15 amino acids. Looked up from germline, CDR1 is LNHDA and CDR2 is SQIVND (reference sequence). J gave up 1 base and V 5 bases, and 5 bases lay outside the gene matches.

The V gene is TRBV14, the J gene TRBJ2-7, with 9 nucleotides matching TRBD1. This CDR3 is 14 amino acids long. CDR1 and CDR2 (germline): SGHDN, FVKESK. Unmatched junction bases numbered 7, after V lost 6 bases and J lost 4 bases. The CDR3 region is CASRPSGQGYEQYF. The CDR3 DNA is TGTGCCAGCAGACCCTCGGGACAGGGATACGAGCAGTACTTC. The whole variable domain, filled in from reference TRBV14 and TRBJ2-7, reads EAGVTQFPSHSVIEKGQTVTLRCDPISGHDNLYWYRRVMGKEIKFLLHFVKESKQDESGMPNNRFLAERTGGTYSTLKVQPAELEDSGVYFCASRPSGQGYEQYFGPGTRLTVT.

This sequence joins TRBV5-1 and TRBJ2-3, with 7 bases identical to TRBD1. V shed 4 bases, J shed 1 base, and the junction held 9 bases outside the gene matches. This CDR3 comprises 16 residues. Looked up from germline, CDR1 is SGHRS and CDR2 is YFSETQ. CDR3 sequence reads: CASSDDTGAGTDTQYF. CDR3 sequence (DNA): TGCGCCAGCAGCGATGATACAGGGGCAGGCACAGATACGCAGTATTTT.

V and J are TRBV11-3 and TRBJ1-1; D is perhaps TRBD1 (5 bases). With 3 bases removed from V and 0 bases from J, the gap between germline ends came to 5 bases. The CDR3 spans 13 residues. From germline, CDR1 is SGHNT and CDR2 YENEEA. CDR3 nucleotides: TGTGCCAGCAGCTTGGGGGTGAACACTGAAGCTTTCTTT. The encoded protein is CASSLGVNTEAFF.

The chain combines TRBV12-3 or TRBV12-4 with TRBJ2-3; D is perhaps TRBD2 (6 bases). The V gene lost 5 bases and the J gene lost 7 bases, with 13 bases spanning the gap. The CDR3 has 13 amino acids. As DNA, the CDR3 is TGTGCCAGCAGTCCACAACTAGCATATACGCAGTATTTT. Translating it yields CASSPQLAYTQYF.

V and J are TRBV5-1 and TRBJ1-4, with D possibly matching TRBD1 (5 bases). Germline V gene sequence: CDR1 SGHRS, CDR2 YFSETQ. V gave up 0 bases and J gave up 0 bases, with 15 bases separating them. This CDR3 contains 18 residues. As DNA, the CDR3 is TGCGCCAGCAGCTTGGTAGCGGGGGGATTCTCAACTAATGAAAAACTGTTTTTT. Amino acids: CASSLVAGGFSTNEKLFF.

The sample holds a few counts of this clone. V gene TRBV15 combines with J gene TRBJ1-1; D uncertain. The CDR3 covers 13 residues. Germline CDR1 and CDR2: LNHNV and YYDKDF (reference sequence). The V end was cut by 7 bases, the J end by 2 bases, with 11 bases between. CDR3 region: CATTERANTEAFF. Here the CDR3 DNA reads TGTGCCACCACCGAGAGGGCAAACACTGAAGCTTTCTTT. Using reference TRBV15 and TRBJ1-1 for the parts outside the CDR3, the full variable domain is DAMVIQNPRYQVTQFGKPVTLSCSQTLNHNVMYWYQQKSSQAPKLLFHYYDKDFNNEADTPDNFQSRRPNTSFCFLDIRSPGLGDTAMYLCATTERANTEAFFGQGTRLTVV.

The chain uses TRBV5-1 and TRBJ1-1, with a tentative D call TRBD1 (5 bases). The CDR3 consists of 14 residues. Germline V gives CDR1 SGHRS, CDR2 YFSETQ. Trimming pared 4 bases from V and 1 base from J, leaving 11 bases between. DNA of the CDR3: TGCGCCAGCAGCACCGACAGAACGAACACTGAAGCTTTCTTT. Translating it yields CASSTDRTNTEAFF.

This chain uses TRBV5-1 with TRBJ2-2; D is possibly TRBD2 (6 bases). The V and J ends lost 7 bases and 9 bases respectively, with 25 bases between them. This CDR3 contains 16 residues. In germline, CDR1 is SGHRS, CDR2 YFSETQ. The DNA for the CDR3 is TGCGCCAGCTCTTCCGCCCTCGAGCGGGCGGACCGGGAGCTGTTTTTT. Its translation: CASSSALERADRELFF.

V is TRBV5-8 and J is TRBJ2-7; TRBD1 matches 8 bases. Per the germline V gene, CDR1 is SGHTS and CDR2 is YDEGEE. Unmatched junction bases numbered 6, after V lost 4 bases and J lost 0 bases. This CDR3 spans 15 amino acids. The CDR3 DNA is TGTGCCAGCAGCCGTACCGGGACAGGCTCCTACGAGCAGTACTTC. Translation: CASSRTGTGSYEQYF.